Described below is a single TCR beta chain sequence and its context. The sample originates from a study of read filtering for tumor transcriptome and immune sequencing. This library used about 400 ng RNA and molecular barcoded adaptors spanning alpha/delta and beta/gamma chains. TCRdb independently ran MiXCR on the reads; one entry per CDR3 protein. Here the sample spans roughly 67,000 distinct CDR3 sequences, roughly a fifth being singletons. Per the germline V gene, CDR1 is SGHRS and CDR2 is YFSETQ. The CDR3 has 18 amino acids. V lost 0 bases, J lost 0 bases, and 4 bases stayed unmatched. The chain recombines TRBV5-1 with TRBJ1-3, with 12 bases lining up with TRBD1. Sample: a population of CD138-negative cells sorted from bone marrow. This TCR was recovered from a donor aged 40 or over with multiple myeloma. CDR3 sequence (DNA): TGCGCCAGCAGCTTGGGGGACAGGGGGCCCCTCTCTGGAAACACCATATATTTT. This translates into CASSLGDRGPLSGNTIYF.